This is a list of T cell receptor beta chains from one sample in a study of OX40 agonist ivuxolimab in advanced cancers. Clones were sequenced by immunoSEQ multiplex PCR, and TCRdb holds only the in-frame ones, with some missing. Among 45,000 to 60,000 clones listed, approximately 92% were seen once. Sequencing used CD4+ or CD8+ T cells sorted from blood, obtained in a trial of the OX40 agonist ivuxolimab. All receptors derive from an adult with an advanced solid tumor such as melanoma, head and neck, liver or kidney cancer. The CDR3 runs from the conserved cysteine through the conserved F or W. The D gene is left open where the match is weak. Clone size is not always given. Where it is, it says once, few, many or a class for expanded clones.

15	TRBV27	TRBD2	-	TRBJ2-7	TGTGCCAGCAGTCCCGGGACTAGCGGGAAGTACGAGCAGTACTTC	CASSPGTSGKYEQYF
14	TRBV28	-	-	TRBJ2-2	TGTGCCAGCAGTACGGCAGGGGAATCCGGGGAGCTGTTTTTT	CASSTAGESGELFF
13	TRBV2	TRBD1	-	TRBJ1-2	TGTGCCAGCAGTTACCGGGACAGGGATGGCTACACCTTC	CASSYRDRDGYTF
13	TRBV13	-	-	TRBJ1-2	TGTGCCAGCAGCTTAGGCGGCTCGGGAGGCTACACCTTC	CASSLGGSGGYTF
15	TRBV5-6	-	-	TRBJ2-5	TGTGCCAGCAGCTCGATCGGGACCTTAGAAGAGACCCAGTACTTC	CASSSIGTLEETQYF
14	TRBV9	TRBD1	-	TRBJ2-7	TGTGCCAGCAGCCCCCGACAGGGGCCGTACGAGCAGTACTTC	CASSPRQGPYEQYF
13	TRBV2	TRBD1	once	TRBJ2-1	TGTGCCACCCGGGACAGGGGCTACAATGAGCAGTTCTTC	CATRDRGYNEQFF
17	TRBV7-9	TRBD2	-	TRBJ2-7	TGTGCCAGCAGCTCCCCCTCTAGCGGCAGAAGCTCCTACGAGCAGTACTTC	CASSSPSSGRSSYEQYF
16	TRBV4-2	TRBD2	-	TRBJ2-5	TGTGCCAGCAGCCAAGGATCACTAGCGAACCAAGAGACCCAGTACTTC	CASSQGSLANQETQYF
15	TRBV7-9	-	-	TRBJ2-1	TGTGCCACCACCGAGGGGGGTAGCTCCTACAATGAGCAGTTCTTC	CATTEGGSSYNEQFF
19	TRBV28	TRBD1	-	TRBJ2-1	TGTGCCAGCAGTTTCCAATACCTACTCCGGGACAGATCCTACAATGAGCAGTTCTTC	CASSFQYLLRDRSYNEQFF
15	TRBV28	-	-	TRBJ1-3	TGTGCCAGCAGTTATGGGCGGGAGTCTGGAAACACCATATATTTT	CASSYGRESGNTIYF
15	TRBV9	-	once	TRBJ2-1	TGTGCCAGCAGCGTAGACGACTCGTCCTACAATGAGCAGTTCTTC	CASSVDDSSYNEQFF
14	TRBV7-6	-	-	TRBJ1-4	TGTGCCAGCAGCTCCGGGGGTGGTGATGAAAAACTGTTTTTT	CASSSGGGDEKLFF
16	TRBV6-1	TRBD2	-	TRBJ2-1	TGTGCCAGCAGTGAGAGTATTGCGGGAGGCAACAATGAGCAGTTCTTC	CASSESIAGGNNEQFF
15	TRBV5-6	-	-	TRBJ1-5	TGTGCCAGCAGCCCCGGGGGGGCAAGCAATCAGCCCCAGCATTTT	CASSPGGASNQPQHF
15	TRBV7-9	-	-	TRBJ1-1	TGTGCCAGCAGCTTAGTGGGAAGTGCGCGTACTGAAGCTTTCTTT	CASSLVGSARTEAFF
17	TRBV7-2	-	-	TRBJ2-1	TGTGCCAGCAGCTTATCTCAAAGCCGGGACGCCTACAATGAGCAGTTCTTC	CASSLSQSRDAYNEQFF
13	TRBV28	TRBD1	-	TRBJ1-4	TGTGCCACCCTCGGGACAGGGGATGAAAAACTGTTTTTT	CATLGTGDEKLFF
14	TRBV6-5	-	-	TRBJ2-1	TGTGCCAGCAGCCCCACAGGACCCTACAATGAGCAGTTCTTC	CASSPTGPYNEQFF
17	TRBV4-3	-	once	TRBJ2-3	TGCGCCAGCAGCCAAGATATAGGGACCGAAGACGCAGATACGCAGTATTTT	CASSQDIGTEDADTQYF
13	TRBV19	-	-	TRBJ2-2	TGTGCCAGTACGGAGGTTACCACCGGGGAGCTGTTTTTT	CASTEVTTGELFF
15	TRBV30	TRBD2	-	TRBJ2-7	TGTGCCTGGACTTCGACTAGCGGGAGGCCCTACGAGCAGTACTTC	CAWTSTSGRPYEQYF
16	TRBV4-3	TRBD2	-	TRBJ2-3	TGCGCCAGCAGCCAAATCCTAGCGGGGGGCACAGATACGCAGTATTTT	CASSQILAGGTDTQYF
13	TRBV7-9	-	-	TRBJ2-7	TGTGCCAGCAGCCCGGTAGAGGGAGACGAGCAGTACTTC	CASSPVEGDEQYF
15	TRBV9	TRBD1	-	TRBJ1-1	TGTGCCAGCAGCGCACCGGGACAGGGGAACACTGAAGCTTTCTTT	CASSAPGQGNTEAFF
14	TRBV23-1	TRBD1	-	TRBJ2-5	TGCGCCAGCAGTCCCTACAGGGGCCCGGTGACCCAGTACTTC	CASSPYRGPVTQYF
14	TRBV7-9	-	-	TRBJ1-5	TGTGCCAGCAGCTTATCCTGGGAGGCTCAGCCCCAGCATTTT	CASSLSWEAQPQHF
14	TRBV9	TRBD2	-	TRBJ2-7	TGTGCCAGCAGCGAATCTAGCGGAGCCTACGAGCAGTACTTC	CASSESSGAYEQYF
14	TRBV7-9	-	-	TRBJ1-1	TGTGCCAGCAGCCCCAATTTATATGGAACTGAAGCTTTCTTT	CASSPNLYGTEAFF
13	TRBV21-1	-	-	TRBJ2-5	TGTGCCAGCAGCAAAGGCTACCAAGAGACCCAGTACTTC	CASSKGYQETQYF
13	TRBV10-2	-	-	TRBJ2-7	TGCGCCAGCAGTGTTGGCAGTACCTACGAGCAGTACTTC	CASSVGSTYEQYF
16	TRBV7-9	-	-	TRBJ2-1	TGTGCCAGCAGCTTATCCAGGGGAGATCCCTACAATGAGCAGTTCTTC	CASSLSRGDPYNEQFF
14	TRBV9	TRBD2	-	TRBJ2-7	TGTGCCAGCAGCGTAGCGGGAGGGCCTGGGGAGCAGTACTTC	CASSVAGGPGEQYF
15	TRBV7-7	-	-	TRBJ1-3	TGTGCCAGCAGCTCCAGCGGCGGCTCTGGAAACACCATATATTTT	CASSSSGGSGNTIYF
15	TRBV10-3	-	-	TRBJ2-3	TGTGCCACCCAGGAAGGAGGAGGGAACACAGATACGCAGTATTTT	CATQEGGGNTDTQYF
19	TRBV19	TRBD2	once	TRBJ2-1	TGTGCCAGTAGTAACCCGGGACTAGCGGGAGAATATCGTATCAATGAGCAGTTCTTC	CASSNPGLAGEYRINEQFF
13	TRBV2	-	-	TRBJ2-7	TGTGCCAGCACCCCTGGGGGGTCCTACGAGCAGTACTTC	CASTPGGSYEQYF
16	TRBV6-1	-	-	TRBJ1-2	TGTGCCAGCAGGGAAAAGGCATACAGGGAGGGCTATGGCTACACCTTC	CASREKAYREGYGYTF
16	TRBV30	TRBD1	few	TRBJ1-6	TGTGCCTGGAGTGTAACCGCCCAGGGGGGTAATTCACCCCTCCACTTT	CAWSVTAQGGNSPLHF
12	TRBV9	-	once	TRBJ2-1	TGTGCCAGCTCCTGGAATTTGAATGAGCAGTTCTTC	CASSWNLNEQFF
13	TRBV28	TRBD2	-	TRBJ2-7	TGTGCCAGCATCGGGACTAACAACTACGAGCAGTACTTC	CASIGTNNYEQYF
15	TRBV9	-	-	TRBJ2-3	TGTGCCAGCAGCGTAGGCGGAGCGAACACAGATACGCAGTATTTT	CASSVGGANTDTQYF
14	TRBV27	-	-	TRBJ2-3	TGTGCCAGCAGTTTTTTGAGCGGACCAGATACGCAGTATTTT	CASSFLSGPDTQYF
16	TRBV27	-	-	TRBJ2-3	TGTGCCAGCACTACCTGGGCGGGTTTAGGCACAGATACGCAGTATTTT	CASTTWAGLGTDTQYF